These T cell receptor beta chains were read from a single sample in a study of T cell changes during pregnancy in multiple sclerosis. Data came from immunoSEQ multiplex PCR; TCRdb stores just in-frame clones and leaves some out. The repertoire has around 71,000 clones, approximately 90% of them found once; the top ten carry about 1.2%. This specimen consisted of peripheral blood, obtained in the third trimester of pregnancy. The receptors originated from a female donor with multiple sclerosis, enrolled in a pregnancy study. The CDR3 runs from the conserved cysteine through the conserved F or W. Fields, in order: V gene, clone size, CDR3 protein. Where a row states a size, it is once, few, many or the class of an expanded clone; other rows omit it.

TRBV5-4,-,CASSLEHRGTEAFF
TRBV13,-,CASSLGQTGRETQYF
TRBV27,-,CASSTRQGADEQYF
TRBV27,-,CASSSGASGRGNEQFF
TRBV20-1,-,CSASLDTKAFF
TRBV5-1,-,CASSIGTPDYEQYF
TRBV6-6,-,CASSYSQGWYTF
TRBV30,-,CAWSVGTYNEQFF
TRBV19,-,CASATGTQETQYF
TRBV7-2,-,CASSFYSPDYGYTF
TRBV19,-,CASSIGLAGPTSTDTQYF
TRBV9,-,CASSETGVMNTEAFF
TRBV27,-,CASSFSQGTNEKLFF
TRBV4-1,few,CASSQLSSGSDEQYF
TRBV6-6,-,CASSSGGGSYEQYF
TRBV30,once,CAWSLGQGGNYGYTF
TRBV6-5,-,CASSPGRGGNSPLHF
TRBV11-3,-,CASSVGSGRLNTGELFF
TRBV18,-,CASSPPRTGPNTGELFF
TRBV4-2,-,CASSSPNREGNTIYF
TRBV4-2,-,CASSQGSGISYEQYF
TRBV5-6,-,CASSLPSTWAGYTF
TRBV25-1,-,CASSAVSSYEQYF
TRBV7-9,-,CASSSAGLAGGEQYF
TRBV7-2,-,CASSPRIWDRMGETQYF
TRBV9,-,CASSAGTNYNEQFF
TRBV4-2,-,CASSLGGSKDEQYF
TRBV7-9,-,CASSLGGHMNF
TRBV7-2,once,CASSRGPYEQYF
TRBV2,-,CASSGWAGGIFF
TRBV27,-,CASSLLGRGETQYF
TRBV7-9,-,CASSFGQATEAFF
TRBV6-5,-,CASSYGLFNEQFF
TRBV5-1,-,CASSPTVQETQYF
TRBV19,-,CASRGQSDEKLFF
TRBV10-3,once,CAISESASGTLHEQYF
TRBV19,-,CASTTYSPGLAGTSTDTQYF
TRBV27,-,CASSLLAGGGNIQYF
TRBV28,-,CASTPPGAKNIQYF
TRBV5-1,-,CASSLDGSGRWDEQFF
TRBV5-1,-,CASSLWGQGNTEAFF
TRBV10-3,-,CATTRGGGGNEQFF
TRBV19,-,CASSIGTATEAFF
TRBV29-1,-,CSVGQGGDEQYF
TRBV27,-,CASSLRARANEKLFF
TRBV7-2,-,CASSSSGGAGTQYF
TRBV5-1,-,CASSLVQNLYSNQPQHF
TRBV28,once,CASRQLWGKLRNQPQHF
TRBV20-1,few,CSARGQGSAFF
TRBV7-9,-,CASSLGGTGNTIYF